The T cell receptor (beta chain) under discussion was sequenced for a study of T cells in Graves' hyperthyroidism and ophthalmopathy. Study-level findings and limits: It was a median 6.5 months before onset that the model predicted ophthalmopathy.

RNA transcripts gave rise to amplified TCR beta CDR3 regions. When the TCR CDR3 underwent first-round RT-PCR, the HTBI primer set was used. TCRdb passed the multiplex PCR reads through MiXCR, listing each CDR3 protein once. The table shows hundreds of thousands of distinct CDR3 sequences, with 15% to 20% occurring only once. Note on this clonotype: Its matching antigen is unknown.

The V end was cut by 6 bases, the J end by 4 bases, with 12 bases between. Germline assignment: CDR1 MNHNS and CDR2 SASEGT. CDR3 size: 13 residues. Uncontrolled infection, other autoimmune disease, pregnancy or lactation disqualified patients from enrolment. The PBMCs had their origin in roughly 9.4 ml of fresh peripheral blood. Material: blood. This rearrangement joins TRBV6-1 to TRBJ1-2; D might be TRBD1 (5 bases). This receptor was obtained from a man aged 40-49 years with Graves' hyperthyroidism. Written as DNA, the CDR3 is TGTGCCAGCAGAAACCCGGGGCCCTATGGCTACACCTTC. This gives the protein CASRNPGPYGYTF.